This entry describes one T cell receptor (beta chain). V trimming: 3 bases; J trimming: 8 bases; junction bases outside the gene matches: 10. Germline V gives CDR1 SQVTM, CDR2 ANQGSEA. The CDR3 runs 14 residues. The sample comes from a study of blood T cell repertoires in COVID-19. On the study more broadly: Sources were T cells, B-cell-depleted T cells, or PBMCs; the material itself was cDNA or gDNA.

Per the study methods: The authors estimated nucleated cell counts from reference gene primer amplification. The assay was immunoSEQ multiplex PCR, and TCRdb's table has in-frame clones only and misses some. V and J calls and clone size are given by that table; D and trimming were obtained from the DNA. The sample comprises about 52,000 clones, over 75% of which are singletons, and roughly 15% rests with the top ten. This clonotype originated in a man aged 65 to 85 with acute or convalescent COVID-19. The sequencing input was peripheral blood. The rearrangement links TRBV29-1 to TRBJ1-2, with TRBD1 matching 9 bases. CDR3 amino acids: CSVEPEQGAGGYTF. As DNA, the CDR3 is TGCAGCGTTGAGCCCGAACAGGGGGCTGGGGGCTACACCTTC.